This T cell receptor beta chain was captured in a study of Ad26.COV2.S vaccination and SARS-CoV-2 variants. Background on the study: Participant was drawn from the COV1001 Ad26.COV2.S trial arm. Broader study findings: The study found similar non-spike TCR breadth in vaccine and placebo recipients.

The method was immunoSEQ multiplex PCR; TCRdb's version includes in-frame clones alone and lacks a portion of them. Of 300,000 to 350,000 clones in the sample, 70% to 90% were seen once. This CDR3 has 12 amino acids. Between the trimmed V and J ends, which lost 7 bases and 1 base, there was a span of 8 bases. The germline gives CDR1 SEHNR, CDR2 FQNEAQ (reference sequence). Noted treatment: about 20 received Ad26.COV2.S at low or high dose, single or two shots; roughly five received placebo; per-sample allocation not given. Specimen acquisition occurred on day 63 following the initial vaccine or placebo injection. Boston supplied an adult donor aged 18-55 years. An Ad26 vector that expressed Wuhan-strain SARS-CoV-2 spike constituted the vaccine. Regarding this clone: Its matching antigen is unknown.

This sequence originates from a person between 18 and 59 years old who received the Ad26.COV2.S COVID-19 vaccine or a placebo. The chain recombines TRBV7-9 with TRBJ2-7; D is perhaps TRBD1 (6 bases). The sample consisted of peripheral blood, taken in a trial of Ad26.COV2.S vaccine versus placebo. In nucleotides, the CDR3 is TGTGCCAGCAATCAGGGGTCCTACGAGCAGTACTTC. Its translation: CASNQGSYEQYF.